This T cell receptor beta chain was profiled in a study of CD8 T cells in Susac syndrome. Background on the study: Patients with Susac syndrome who were sequenced included more than five with active disease and 8 or 9 in remission.

Random hexamers served to reverse transcribe about 0.5 to 1 ug RNA. TCR beta CDR3 was amplified by immunoSEQ covering 54 Vbeta and 13 Jbeta. TCRdb reprocessed the immunoSEQ multiplex PCR reads via MiXCR and lists one record per CDR3 protein. The sample lists under 95,000 distinct CDR3 sequences, about 94% occurring once. J was trimmed by 5 bases and V by 2 bases; bases with no gene match: 3. The CDR3 loop spans 13 amino acids. Per the germline V gene, CDR1 is SGHNT and CDR2 is YYREEE (reference sequence). Study conclusions and caveats: In Susac syndrome, CD4+ T cell repertoires lacked any clonal expansion.

Recently defined diagnostic criteria for definite or probable disease were fulfilled by Susac syndrome patients. Remarks on this clonotype: Its antigen is as yet unknown.

The rearrangement links TRBV5-4 to TRBJ1-1; 7 positions match TRBD1. The sequenced material came from CD4+ T cells from PBMCs. The clonotype was recovered from a human donor with Susac syndrome. The CDR3 reads CASSFLQGTEAFF. Here the CDR3 DNA reads TGTGCCAGCAGCTTCCTACAGGGGACTGAAGCTTTCTTT.